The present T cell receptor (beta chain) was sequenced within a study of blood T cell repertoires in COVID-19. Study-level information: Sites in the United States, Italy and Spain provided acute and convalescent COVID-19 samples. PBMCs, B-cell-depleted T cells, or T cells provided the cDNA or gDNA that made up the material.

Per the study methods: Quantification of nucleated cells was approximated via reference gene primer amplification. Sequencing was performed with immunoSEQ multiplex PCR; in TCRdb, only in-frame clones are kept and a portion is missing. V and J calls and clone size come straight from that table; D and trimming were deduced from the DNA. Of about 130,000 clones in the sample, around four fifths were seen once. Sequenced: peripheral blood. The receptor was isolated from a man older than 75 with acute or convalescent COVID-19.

The CDR3 region is CASRPPGFSGTGELFF. The CDR3 bases are TGCGCCAGCAGGCCTCCAGGGTTTTCGGGCACCGGGGAGCTGTTTTTT. V gene TRBV5-1 combines with J gene TRBJ2-2; TRBD1 might be the D (5 bases). There are 16 residues in the CDR3. The V gene's germline CDR1 is SGHRS and CDR2 YFSETQ. V shed 5 bases and J shed 4 bases, with 18 bases lying between them.